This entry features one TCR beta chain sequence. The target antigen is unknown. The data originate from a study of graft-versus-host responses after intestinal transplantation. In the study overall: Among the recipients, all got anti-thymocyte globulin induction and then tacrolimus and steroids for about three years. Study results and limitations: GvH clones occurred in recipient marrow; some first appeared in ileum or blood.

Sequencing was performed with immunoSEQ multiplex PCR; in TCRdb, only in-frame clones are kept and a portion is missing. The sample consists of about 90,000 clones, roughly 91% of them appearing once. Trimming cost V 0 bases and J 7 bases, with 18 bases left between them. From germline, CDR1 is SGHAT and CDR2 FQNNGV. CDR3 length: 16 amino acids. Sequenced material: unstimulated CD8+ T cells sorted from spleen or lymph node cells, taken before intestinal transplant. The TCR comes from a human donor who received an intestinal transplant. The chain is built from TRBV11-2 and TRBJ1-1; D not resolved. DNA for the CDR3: TGTGCCAGCAGCTTAGATCAAAATCCTCACTGGAGTGAAGCTTTCTTT. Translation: CASSLDQNPHWSEAFF.